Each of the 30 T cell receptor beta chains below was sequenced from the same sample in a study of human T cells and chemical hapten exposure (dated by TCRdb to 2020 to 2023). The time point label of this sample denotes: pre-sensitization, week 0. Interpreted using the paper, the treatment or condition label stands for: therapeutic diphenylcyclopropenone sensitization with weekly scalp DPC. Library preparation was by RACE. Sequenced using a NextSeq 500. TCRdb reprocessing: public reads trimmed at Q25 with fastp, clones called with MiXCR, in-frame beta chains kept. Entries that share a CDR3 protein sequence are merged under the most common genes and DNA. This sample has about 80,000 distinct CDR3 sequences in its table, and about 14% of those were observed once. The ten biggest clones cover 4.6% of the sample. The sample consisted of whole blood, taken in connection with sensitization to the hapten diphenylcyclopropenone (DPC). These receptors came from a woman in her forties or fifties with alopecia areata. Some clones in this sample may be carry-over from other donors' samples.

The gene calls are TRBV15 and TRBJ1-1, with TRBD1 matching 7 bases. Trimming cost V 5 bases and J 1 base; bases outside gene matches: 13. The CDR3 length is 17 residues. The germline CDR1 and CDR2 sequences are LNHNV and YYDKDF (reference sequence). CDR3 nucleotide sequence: TGTGCCACCAGCGCCGCCCCGACAGGGTTTAGGAACACTGAAGCTTTCTTT. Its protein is CATSAAPTGFRNTEAFF.

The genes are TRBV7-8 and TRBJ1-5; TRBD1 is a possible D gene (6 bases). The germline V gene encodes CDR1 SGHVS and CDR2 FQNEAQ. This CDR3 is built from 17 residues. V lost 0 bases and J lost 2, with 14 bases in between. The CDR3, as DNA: TGTGCCAGCAGCTTAGCGCCCAGGGGCCGACGCAATCAGCCCCAGCATTTT. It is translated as CASSLAPRGRRNQPQHF.

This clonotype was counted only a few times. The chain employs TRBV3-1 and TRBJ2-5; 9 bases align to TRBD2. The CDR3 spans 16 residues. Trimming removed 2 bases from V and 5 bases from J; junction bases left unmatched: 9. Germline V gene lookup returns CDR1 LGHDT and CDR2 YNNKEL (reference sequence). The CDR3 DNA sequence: TGTGCCAGCAGCCAACAAGGTAGCGGGAGCCCTGAGACCCAGTACTTC. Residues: CASSQQGSGSPETQYF.

CDR3 loop: CASSLKSQGVSTGELFF. CDR3 sequence (DNA): TGTGCCAGCAGTTTAAAGTCACAGGGAGTAAGCACCGGGGAGCTGTTTTTT. The chain joins TRBV12-3 or TRBV12-4 to TRBJ2-2, with D perhaps TRBD1 (6 bases). This CDR3 region has 17 residues. Trimming left V 2 bases short and J 4 bases short, with 17 bases between.

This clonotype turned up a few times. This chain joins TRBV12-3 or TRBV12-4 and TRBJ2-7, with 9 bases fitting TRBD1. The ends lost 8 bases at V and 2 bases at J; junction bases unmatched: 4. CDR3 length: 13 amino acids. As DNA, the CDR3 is TGTGCCAGCCGGGACAGGGTTCCCTACGAGCAGTACTTC. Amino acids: CASRDRVPYEQYF.

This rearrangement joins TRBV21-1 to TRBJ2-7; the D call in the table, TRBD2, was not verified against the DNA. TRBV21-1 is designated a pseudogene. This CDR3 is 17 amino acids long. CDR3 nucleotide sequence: TGTGCCAGCAGCAAAGGGGGGACTGGCGGGAGCTCCTACGAGCAGTACTTC. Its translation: CASSKGGTGGSSYEQYF.

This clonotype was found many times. The CDR3 reads CASSYGGSLVSQYF. The DNA of the CDR3 is TGTGCCAGCAGTTACGGCGGCTCCTTAGTTTCCCAGTACTTC. This chain links TRBV6-5 with TRBJ2-5; no definite D call. CDR1 MNHEY and CDR2 SVGAGI come from the germline V gene. V shed 2 bases and J shed 9 bases, with 16 bases lying between them. The CDR3 runs 14 residues.

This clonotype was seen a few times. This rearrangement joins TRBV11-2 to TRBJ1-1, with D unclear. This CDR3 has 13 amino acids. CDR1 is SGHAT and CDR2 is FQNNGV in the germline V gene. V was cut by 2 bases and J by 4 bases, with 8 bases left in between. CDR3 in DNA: TGTGCCAGCAGCTTATTACGGGGCACTGAAGCTTTCTTT. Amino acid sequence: CASSLLRGTEAFF.

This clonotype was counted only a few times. For the CDR3, the DNA is TGTGCCACCAGTGATTTGACAGGGGGCTTGGATGAGCAGTTCTTC. Amino acids: CATSDLTGGLDEQFF. The chain uses TRBV24-1 and TRBJ2-1, with TRBD1 identical over 9 bases. This CDR3 region has 15 residues. The V gene end was trimmed by 0 bases and the J gene end by 8 bases; junction bases not matched to a gene: 4. The germline V gene has CDR1 KGHDR and CDR2 SFDVKD.

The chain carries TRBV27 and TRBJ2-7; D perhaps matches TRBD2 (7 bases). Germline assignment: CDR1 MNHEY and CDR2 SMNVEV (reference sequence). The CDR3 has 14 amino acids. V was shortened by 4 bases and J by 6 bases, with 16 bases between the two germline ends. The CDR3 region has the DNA TGTGCCAGCAGTTATCGTCGGGGGGCGGGCGAGCAGTACTTC. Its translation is CASSYRRGAGEQYF.

The chain's CDR3 is CASPYRVINQPQHF. CDR3 DNA sequence: TGTGCAAGTCCTTACAGGGTAATCAATCAGCCCCAGCATTTT. J is TRBJ1-5 and V is TRBV12-2; the D call in the table, TRBD1, was not verified against the DNA. TRBV12-2 counts as a pseudogene. CDR3 length equals 14 residues.

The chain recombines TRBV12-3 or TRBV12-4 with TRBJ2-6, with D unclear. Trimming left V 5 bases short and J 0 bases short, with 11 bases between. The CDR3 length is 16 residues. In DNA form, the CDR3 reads TGTGCCAGCAGTCAGAATATCGGCTCTGGGGCCAACGTCCTGACTTTC. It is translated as CASSQNIGSGANVLTF.

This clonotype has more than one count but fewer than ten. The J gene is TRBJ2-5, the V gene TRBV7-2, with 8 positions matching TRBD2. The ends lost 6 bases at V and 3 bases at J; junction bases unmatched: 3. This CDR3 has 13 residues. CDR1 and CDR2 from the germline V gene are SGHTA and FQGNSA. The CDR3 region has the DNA TGTGCCAGCAGTTCAGCGGGAGAAGAGACCCAGTACTTC. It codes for CASSSAGEETQYF.

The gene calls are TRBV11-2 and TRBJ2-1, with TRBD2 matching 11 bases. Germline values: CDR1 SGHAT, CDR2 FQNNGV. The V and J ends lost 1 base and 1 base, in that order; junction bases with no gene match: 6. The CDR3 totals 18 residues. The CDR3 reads CASSLAGSGRASYNEQFF. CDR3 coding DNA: TGTGCCAGCAGCTTAGCGGGTAGCGGGAGGGCATCCTACAATGAGCAGTTCTTC.

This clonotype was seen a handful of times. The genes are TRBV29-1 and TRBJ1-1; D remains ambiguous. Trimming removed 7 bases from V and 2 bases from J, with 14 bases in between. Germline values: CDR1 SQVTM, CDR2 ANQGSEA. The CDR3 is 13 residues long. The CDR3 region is CSGGNSPNTEAFF. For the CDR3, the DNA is TGCAGCGGAGGTAACAGCCCAAACACTGAAGCTTTCTTT.

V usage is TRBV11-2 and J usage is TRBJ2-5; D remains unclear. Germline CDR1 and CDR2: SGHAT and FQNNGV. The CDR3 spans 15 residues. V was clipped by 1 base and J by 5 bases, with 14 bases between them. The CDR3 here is CASSLVPQVVETQYF. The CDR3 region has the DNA TGTGCCAGCAGCTTAGTCCCACAAGTGGTTGAGACCCAGTACTTC.

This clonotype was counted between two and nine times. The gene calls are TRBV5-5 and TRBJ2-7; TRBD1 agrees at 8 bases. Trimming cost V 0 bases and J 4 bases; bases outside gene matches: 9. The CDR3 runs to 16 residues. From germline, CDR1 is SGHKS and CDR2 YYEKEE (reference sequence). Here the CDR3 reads CASSLGSGTGSYEQYF. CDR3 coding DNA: TGTGCCAGCAGCTTGGGGTCCGGGACAGGTTCATACGAGCAGTACTTC.

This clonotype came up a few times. CDR3 amino acids: CASSIQGAETQYF. The DNA for the CDR3 is TGTGCCAGTAGTATCCAGGGCGCAGAGACCCAGTACTTC. The V and J genes are TRBV19 and TRBJ2-5; TRBD1 might be the D (5 bases). Germline assignment: CDR1 LNHDA and CDR2 SQIVND (reference sequence). V lost 3 bases to trimming and J lost 4 bases, with 9 bases between them. This CDR3 is 13 amino acids long.

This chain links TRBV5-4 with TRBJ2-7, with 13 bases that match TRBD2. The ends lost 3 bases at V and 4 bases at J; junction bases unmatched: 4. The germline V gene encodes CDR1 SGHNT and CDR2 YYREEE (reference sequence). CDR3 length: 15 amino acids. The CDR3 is CASSSGTSGTYEQYF. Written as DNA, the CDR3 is TGTGCCAGCAGCTCAGGGACTAGCGGGACGTACGAGCAGTACTTC.

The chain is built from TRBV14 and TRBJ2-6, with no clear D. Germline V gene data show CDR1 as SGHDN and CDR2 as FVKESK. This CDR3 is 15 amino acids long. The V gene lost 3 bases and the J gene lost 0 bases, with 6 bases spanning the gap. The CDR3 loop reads CASSHLSSGANVLTF. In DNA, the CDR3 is TGTGCCAGCAGCCACCTAAGCTCTGGGGCCAACGTCCTGACTTTC.

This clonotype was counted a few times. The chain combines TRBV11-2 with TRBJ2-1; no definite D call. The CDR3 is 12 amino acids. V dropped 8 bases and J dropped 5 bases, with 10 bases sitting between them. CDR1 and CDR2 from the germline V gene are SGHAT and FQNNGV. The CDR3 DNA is TGTGCCAGCTCTTTAAGTAACAATGAGCAGTTCTTC. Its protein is CASSLSNNEQFF.

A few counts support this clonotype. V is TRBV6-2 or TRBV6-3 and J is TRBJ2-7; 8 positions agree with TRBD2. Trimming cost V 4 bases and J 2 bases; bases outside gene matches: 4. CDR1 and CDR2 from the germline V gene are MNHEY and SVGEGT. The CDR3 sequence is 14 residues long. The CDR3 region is CASSFSGVTYEQYF. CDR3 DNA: TGTGCCAGCAGTTTTAGCGGGGTCACCTACGAGCAGTACTTC.

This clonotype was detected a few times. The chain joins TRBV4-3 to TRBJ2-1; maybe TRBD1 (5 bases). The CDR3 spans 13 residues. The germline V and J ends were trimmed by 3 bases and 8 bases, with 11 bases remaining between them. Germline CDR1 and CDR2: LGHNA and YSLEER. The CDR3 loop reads CASSQVGPHEQFF. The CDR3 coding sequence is TGCGCCAGCAGCCAGGTGGGGCCCCATGAGCAGTTCTTC.

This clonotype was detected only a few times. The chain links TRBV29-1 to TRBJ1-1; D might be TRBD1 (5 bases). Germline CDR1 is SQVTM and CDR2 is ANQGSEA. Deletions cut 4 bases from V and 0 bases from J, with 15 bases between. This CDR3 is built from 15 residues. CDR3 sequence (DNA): TGCAGCGTTGCCCCGCGACAGAACATGAACACTGAAGCTTTCTTT. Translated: CSVAPRQNMNTEAFF.

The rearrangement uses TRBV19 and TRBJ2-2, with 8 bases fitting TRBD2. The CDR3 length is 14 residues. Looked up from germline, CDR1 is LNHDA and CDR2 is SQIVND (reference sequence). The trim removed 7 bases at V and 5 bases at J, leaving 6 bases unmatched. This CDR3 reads CASKAGEVTGELFF. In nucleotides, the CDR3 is TGTGCCAGTAAAGCGGGAGAGGTTACCGGGGAGCTGTTTTTT.

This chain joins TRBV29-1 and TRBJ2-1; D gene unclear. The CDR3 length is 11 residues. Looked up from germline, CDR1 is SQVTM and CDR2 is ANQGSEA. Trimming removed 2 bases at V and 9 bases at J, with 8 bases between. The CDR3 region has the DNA TGCAGCGTTGAAATCCTGGGTGAGCAGTTCTTC. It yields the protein CSVEILGEQFF.

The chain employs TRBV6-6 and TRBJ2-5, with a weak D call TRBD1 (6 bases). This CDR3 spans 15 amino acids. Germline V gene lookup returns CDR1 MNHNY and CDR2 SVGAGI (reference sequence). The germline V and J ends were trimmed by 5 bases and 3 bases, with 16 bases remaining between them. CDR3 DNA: TGTGCCAGCAGTACACTTCCAGGGGTTAAAGAGACCCAGTACTTC. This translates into CASSTLPGVKETQYF.

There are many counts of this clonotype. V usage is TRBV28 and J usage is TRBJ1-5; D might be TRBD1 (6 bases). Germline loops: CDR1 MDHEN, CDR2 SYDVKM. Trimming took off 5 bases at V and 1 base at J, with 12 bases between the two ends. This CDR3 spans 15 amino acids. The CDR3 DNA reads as TGTGCCAGCAGTCCCTCGAGGGGGAGCAATCAGCCCCAGCATTTT. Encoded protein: CASSPSRGSNQPQHF.

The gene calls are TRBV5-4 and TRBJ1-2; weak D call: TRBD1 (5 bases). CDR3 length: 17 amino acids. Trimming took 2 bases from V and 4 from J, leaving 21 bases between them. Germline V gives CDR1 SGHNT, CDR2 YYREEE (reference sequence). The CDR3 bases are TGTGCCAGCAGCTTTGGCGGGGCCACTCGGGGGACCTATGGCTACACCTTC. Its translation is CASSFGGATRGTYGYTF.

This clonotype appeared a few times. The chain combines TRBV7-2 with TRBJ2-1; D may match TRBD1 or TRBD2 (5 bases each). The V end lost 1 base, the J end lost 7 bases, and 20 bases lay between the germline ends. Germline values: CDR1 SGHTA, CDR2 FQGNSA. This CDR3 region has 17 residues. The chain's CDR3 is CASSLGGIRTPGNEQFF. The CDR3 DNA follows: TGTGCCAGCAGCTTAGGGGGGATCCGGACCCCCGGGAATGAGCAGTTCTTC.